Given below is one TCR beta chain in context. Its specificity is unknown. These data originate in a study of vaccination effects on CD4 cells after COVID-19. Study overall: Culturing of more than 1.5 million PBMC per well took place with around 9.4 IU/ml IL-2 and about 10 ug/ml peptides.

Generated by immunoSEQ multiplex PCR, the TCRdb table keeps only in-frame clones and is missing some. The repertoire has about 74,000 clones, approximately 80% of them found once; the top ten carry roughly 2%. Broader study findings: Few convalescent patients were studied, and early post-infection samples were lacking.

The V and J ends lost 1 base and 3 bases respectively, with 6 bases between them. This CDR3 has 13 amino acids. Germline V lookup: CDR1 MNHEY, CDR2 SMNVEV (reference sequence). Isolating CD4+ T cells followed about 10 days of culture. It was on days 3 and 7 that half the medium was replaced with IL-2 medium. The sequences come from CD4+ T cells from PBMCs cultured without peptide, collected before COVID-19 vaccination. This receptor was obtained from a human donor who received a COVID-19 vaccine. The chain has TRBV27 and TRBJ1-1; D unclear. In DNA form, the CDR3 reads TGTGCCAGCAGTTTATATCGGGACACTGAAGCTTTCTTT. This translates into CASSLYRDTEAFF.